The TCR beta chain described here comes from a study of CD8 T cells in Susac syndrome (dated by TCRdb to about 2019). In terms of the full investigation: Among the Susac syndrome patients who were sequenced, clinically active disease was present in over 5 and clinical remission was observed in fewer than 10. Repertoire sequencing was used to test whether CD8+ T cell activation and differentiation in Susac syndrome was antigen driven. Susac syndrome patients were therapy-naive, on corticosteroids (some also receiving IVIg), or on IVIg alone at blood withdrawal.

The investigation overall reported the following: The number of individuals in the TCR sequencing and HLA analysis was recognized as being relatively small. No clonal expansion was detected in the CD4+ T cell repertoire of Susac syndrome patients.

High-throughput TCR beta sequencing profiled peripheral blood CD8+ and CD4+ T cells from healthy donors, Susac syndrome patients and multiple sclerosis patients. The Susac syndrome patients fulfilled recently defined diagnostic criteria for either definite or probable disease. Bulk CD8+ and CD4+ T cells were purified by magnetic negative isolation, whereas CD8+ TEMRA cells were enriched by FACS. Blood was drawn into EDTA tubes, processed within 24 hours, and PBMCs were isolated by density gradient centrifugation. PBMCs destined for TCR sequencing were cryopreserved in liquid nitrogen and later thawed in a 37 °C water bath. Purity of sorted or isolated CD4+, CD8+ and CD8+ TEMRA cells was at least 90%. The CDR3 numbers 14 residues from cysteine through phenylalanine. Of all the DNA, just the CDR3 is kept, 42 bases in frame from base 1. V trim: 4 bases; J trim: 10 bases; unmatched bases: 5. CDR1 and CDR2 were assigned from the germline V gene (reference sequence) as LGHDT and YNNKEL.

For this clonotype: Its target antigen remains unknown. Base quality data are lacking; no much larger clone is found one base away.

RNA was extracted with the RNeasy kit and about 0.5 to 1 ug was reverse transcribed using random hexamers. The immunoSEQ multiplex PCR assay, which covers 54 Vbeta and 13 Jbeta segments, was used to amplify TCR beta CDR3 regions. To correct PCR amplification bias, a synthetic template baseline was used for both primer optimization and computational correction. The authors' analysis ran thus. Only productive sequences were kept, with reads annotated to V, D and J genes according to IMGT and analyzed in immunoSEQ Analyzer. To calculate clonality, Shannon entropy was normalized by log2 of the number of productive unique sequences and then subtracted from one. For each patient and control, public and private clones were evaluated within the 100 most prevalent clones. A clone was defined as Susac-specific if it was absent from the healthy and MS cohorts, from more than 850 published viral clones and from other ImmuneACCESS disease sequences. TCRdb applied fastp at Q25 and MiXCR to the public reads, then kept only in-frame beta chains. Each CDR3 protein appears once, grouped with its most common genes and DNA. The V and J calls were not made by the authors but by TCRdb's processing. This sample lists 120,000 or so distinct CDR3 sequences; 96% were detected once. The top ten constitute less than 0.15% of the sample.

The chain couples TRBV3-1 to TRBJ2-4, with 12 middle bases fitting TRBD2. Sample: CD4+ T cells from PBMCs. The TCR originated in a human donor with Susac syndrome. The nucleotides read TGTGCCAGCAGCCTCACACTAGCGGGGGGAATTCAGTACTTC. It specifies CASSLTLAGGIQYF.